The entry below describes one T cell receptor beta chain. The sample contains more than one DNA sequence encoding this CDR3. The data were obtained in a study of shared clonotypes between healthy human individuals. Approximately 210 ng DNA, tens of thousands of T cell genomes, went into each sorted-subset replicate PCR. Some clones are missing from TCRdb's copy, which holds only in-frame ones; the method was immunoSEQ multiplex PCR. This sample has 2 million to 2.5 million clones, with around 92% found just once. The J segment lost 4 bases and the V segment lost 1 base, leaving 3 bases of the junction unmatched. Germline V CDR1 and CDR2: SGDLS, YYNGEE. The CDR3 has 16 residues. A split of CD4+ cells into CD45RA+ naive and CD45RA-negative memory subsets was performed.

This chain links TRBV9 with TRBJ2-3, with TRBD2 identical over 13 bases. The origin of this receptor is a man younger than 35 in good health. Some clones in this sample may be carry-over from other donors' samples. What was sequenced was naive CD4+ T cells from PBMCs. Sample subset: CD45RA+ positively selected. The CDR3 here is CASSVRTSGSADTQYF. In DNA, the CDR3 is TGTGCCAGCAGCGTAAGGACTAGCGGGAGTGCAGATACGCAGTATTTT.